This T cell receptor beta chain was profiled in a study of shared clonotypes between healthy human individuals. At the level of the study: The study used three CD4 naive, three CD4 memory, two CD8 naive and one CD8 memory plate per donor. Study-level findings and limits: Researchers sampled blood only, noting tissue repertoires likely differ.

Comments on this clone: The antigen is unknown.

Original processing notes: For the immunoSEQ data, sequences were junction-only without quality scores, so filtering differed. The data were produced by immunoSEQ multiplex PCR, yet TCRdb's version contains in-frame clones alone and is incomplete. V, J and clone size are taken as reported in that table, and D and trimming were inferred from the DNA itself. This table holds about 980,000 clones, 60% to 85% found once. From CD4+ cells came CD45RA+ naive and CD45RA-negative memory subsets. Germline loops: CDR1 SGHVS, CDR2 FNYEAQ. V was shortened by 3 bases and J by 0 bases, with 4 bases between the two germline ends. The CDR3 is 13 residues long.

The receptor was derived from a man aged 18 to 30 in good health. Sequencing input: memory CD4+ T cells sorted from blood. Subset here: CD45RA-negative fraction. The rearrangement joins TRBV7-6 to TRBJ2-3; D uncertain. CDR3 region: CASSFPSTDTQYF. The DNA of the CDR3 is TGTGCCAGCAGCTTCCCCAGCACAGATACGCAGTATTTT.